This TCR beta chain emerged from a study of blood T cell repertoires in COVID-19. Germline trimming cut 7 bases from V and 7 bases from J; bases unmatched to any gene: 9. In germline, CDR1 is MNHEY, CDR2 SVGAGI. The CDR3 is made up of 14 amino acids. Repertoires were generated with immunoSEQ multiplex PCR, while TCRdb's copy carries only in-frame clones and drops some. The table lists a few hundred thousand clones, around 83% of them singletons. This sequence was found in a man aged 50 to 59 with active or convalescent COVID-19. The sample was peripheral blood. This rearrangement joins TRBV6-5 to TRBJ2-1; TRBD2 matches at 8 bases. The CDR3 spells CASTFLGGANEQFF. The CDR3, as DNA: TGTGCCAGCACTTTCCTCGGGGGGGCGAATGAGCAGTTCTTC.